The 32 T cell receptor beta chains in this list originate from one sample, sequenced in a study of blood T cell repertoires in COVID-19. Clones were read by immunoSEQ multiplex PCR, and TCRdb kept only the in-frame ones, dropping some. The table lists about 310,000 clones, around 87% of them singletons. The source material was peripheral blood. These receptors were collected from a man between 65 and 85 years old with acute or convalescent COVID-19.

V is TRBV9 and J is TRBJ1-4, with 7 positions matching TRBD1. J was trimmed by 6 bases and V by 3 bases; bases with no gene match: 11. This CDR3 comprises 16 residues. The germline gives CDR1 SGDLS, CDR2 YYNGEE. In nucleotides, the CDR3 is TGTGCCAGCAGCGGGGGACGGTCCCAGGGGGATGAAAAACTGTTTTTT. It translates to CASSGGRSQGDEKLFF.

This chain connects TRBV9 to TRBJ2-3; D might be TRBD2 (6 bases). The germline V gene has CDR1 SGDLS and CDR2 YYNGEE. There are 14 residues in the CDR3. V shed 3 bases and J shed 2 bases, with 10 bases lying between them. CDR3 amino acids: CASSGTGDTDTQYF. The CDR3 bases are TGTGCCAGCAGCGGAACGGGGGACACAGATACGCAGTATTTT.

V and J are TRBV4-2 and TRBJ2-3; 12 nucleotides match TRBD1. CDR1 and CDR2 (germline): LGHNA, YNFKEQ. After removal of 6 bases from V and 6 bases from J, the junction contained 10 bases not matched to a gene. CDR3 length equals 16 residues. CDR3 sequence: CASSRSFGTGGDTQYF. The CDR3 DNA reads TGTGCCAGCAGTCGCAGCTTCGGGACAGGGGGCGATACGCAGTATTTT.

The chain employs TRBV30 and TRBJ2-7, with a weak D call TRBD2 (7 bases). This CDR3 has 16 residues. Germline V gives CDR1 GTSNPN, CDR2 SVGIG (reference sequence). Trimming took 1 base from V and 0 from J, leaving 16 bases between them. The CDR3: CAWSATGRGTSYEQYF. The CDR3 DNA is TGTGCCTGGAGTGCTACAGGGAGGGGGACCTCCTACGAGCAGTACTTC.

CDR3 DNA sequence: TGTGCCACCAGCAGAGATAACGGTAACTACGAGCAGTACTTC. Its translation: CATSRDNGNYEQYF. The chain links TRBV15 to TRBJ2-7; D unresolved. Germline lookup yields CDR1 LNHNV and CDR2 YYDKDF (reference sequence). This CDR3 is 14 amino acids long. V lost 0 bases, J lost 3 bases, and 9 bases lay in between.

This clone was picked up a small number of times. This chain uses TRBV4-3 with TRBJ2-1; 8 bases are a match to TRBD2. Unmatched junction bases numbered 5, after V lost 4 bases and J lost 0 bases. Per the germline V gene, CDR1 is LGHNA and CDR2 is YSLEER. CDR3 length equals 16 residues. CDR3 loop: CASSPSGGTSYNEQFF. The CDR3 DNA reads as TGCGCCAGCAGCCCGAGCGGGGGAACCTCCTACAATGAGCAGTTCTTC.

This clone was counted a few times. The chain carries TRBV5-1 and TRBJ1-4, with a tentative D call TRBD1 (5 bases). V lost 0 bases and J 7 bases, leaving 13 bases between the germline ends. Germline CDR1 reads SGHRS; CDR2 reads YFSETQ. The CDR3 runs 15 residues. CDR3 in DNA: TGCGCCAGCAGCTTGGAACCGCAGGGTGGTGAAAAACTGTTTTTT. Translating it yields CASSLEPQGGEKLFF.

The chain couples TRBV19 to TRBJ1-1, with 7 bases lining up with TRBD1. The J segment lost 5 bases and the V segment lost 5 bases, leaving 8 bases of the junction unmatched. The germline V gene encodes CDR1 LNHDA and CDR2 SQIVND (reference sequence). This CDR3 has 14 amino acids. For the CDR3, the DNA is TGTGCCAGTAGTGCGGGACAGACCCGAACTGAAGCTTTCTTT. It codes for CASSAGQTRTEAFF.

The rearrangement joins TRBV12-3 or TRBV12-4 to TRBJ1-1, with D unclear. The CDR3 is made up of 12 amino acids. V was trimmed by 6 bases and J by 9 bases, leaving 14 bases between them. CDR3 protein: CASSQVARQAFF. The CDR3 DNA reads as TGTGCCAGCAGCCAAGTCGCGCGGCAAGCTTTCTTT.

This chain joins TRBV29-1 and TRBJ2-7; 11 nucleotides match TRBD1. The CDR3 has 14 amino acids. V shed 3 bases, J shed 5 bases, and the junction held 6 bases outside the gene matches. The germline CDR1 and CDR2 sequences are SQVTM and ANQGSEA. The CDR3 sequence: CSVDYGTGGNEQYF. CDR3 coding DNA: TGCAGCGTTGATTACGGGACAGGGGGGAACGAGCAGTACTTC.

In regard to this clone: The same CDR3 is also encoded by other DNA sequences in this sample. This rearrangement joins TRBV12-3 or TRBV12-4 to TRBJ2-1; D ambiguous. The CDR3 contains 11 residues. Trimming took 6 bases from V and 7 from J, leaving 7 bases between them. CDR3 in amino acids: CASSLLNEQFF. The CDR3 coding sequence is TGTGCCAGCAGCCTCTTAAATGAGCAGTTCTTC.

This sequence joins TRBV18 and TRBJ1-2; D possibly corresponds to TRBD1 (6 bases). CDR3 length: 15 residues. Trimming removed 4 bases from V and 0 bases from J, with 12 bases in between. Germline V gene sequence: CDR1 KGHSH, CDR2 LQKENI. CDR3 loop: CASSRRQEANYGYTF. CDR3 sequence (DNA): TGTGCCAGCTCACGCCGACAGGAAGCTAACTATGGCTACACCTTC.

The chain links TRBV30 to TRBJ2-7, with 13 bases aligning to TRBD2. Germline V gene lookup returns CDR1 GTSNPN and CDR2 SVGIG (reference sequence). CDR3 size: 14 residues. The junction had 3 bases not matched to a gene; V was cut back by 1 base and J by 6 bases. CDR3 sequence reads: CAWSAGLAGAEQYF. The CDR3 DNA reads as TGTGCCTGGAGTGCTGGACTAGCGGGGGCCGAGCAGTACTTC.

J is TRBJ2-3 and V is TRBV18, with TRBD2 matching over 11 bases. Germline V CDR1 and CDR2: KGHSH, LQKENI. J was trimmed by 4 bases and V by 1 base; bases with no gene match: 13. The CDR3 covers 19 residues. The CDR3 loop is CASSPLAASGRLGADTQYF. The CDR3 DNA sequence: TGTGCCAGCTCACCACTCGCGGCTAGCGGGAGGTTAGGTGCAGATACGCAGTATTTT. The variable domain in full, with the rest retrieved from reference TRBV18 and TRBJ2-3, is NAGVMQNPRHLVRRRGQEARLRCSPMKGHSHVYWYRQLPEEGLKFMVYLQKENIIDESGMPKERFSAEFPKEGPSILRIQQVVRGDSAAYFCASSPLAASGRLGADTQYFGPGTRLTVL.

The CDR3 loop reads CASSQAGYGEQYF. The CDR3 DNA reads TGTGCCAGCAGCCAAGCAGGGTACGGCGAGCAGTACTTC. The rearrangement uses TRBV4-2 and TRBJ2-7; D might be TRBD1 (5 bases). This CDR3 has 13 residues. Germline CDR1 and CDR2: LGHNA and YNFKEQ. The V gene lost 1 base and the J gene lost 6 bases, with 10 bases spanning the gap.

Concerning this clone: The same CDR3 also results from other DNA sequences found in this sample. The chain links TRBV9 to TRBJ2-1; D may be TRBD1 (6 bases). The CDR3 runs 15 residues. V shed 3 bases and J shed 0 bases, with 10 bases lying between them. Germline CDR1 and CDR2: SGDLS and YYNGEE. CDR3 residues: CASSERQDSYNEQFF. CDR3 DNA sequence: TGTGCCAGCAGCGAGAGACAGGACTCCTACAATGAGCAGTTCTTC.

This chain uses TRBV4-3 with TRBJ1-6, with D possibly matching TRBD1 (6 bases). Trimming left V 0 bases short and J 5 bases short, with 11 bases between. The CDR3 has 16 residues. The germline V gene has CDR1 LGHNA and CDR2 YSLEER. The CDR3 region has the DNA TGCGCCAGCAGCCAAGATGAGGCAGGGGATAATTCACCCCTCCACTTT. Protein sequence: CASSQDEAGDNSPLHF.

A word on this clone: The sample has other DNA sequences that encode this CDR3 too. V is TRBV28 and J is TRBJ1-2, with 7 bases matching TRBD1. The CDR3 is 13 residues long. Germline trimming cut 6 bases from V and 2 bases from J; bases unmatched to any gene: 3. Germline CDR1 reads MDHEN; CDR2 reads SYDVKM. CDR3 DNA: TGTGCCAGCAGCCTGGGACAGAACTATGGCTACACCTTC. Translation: CASSLGQNYGYTF.

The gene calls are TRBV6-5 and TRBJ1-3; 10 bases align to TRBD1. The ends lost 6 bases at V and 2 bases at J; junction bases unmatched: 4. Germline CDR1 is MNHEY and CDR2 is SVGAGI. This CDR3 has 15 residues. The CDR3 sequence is CASSRGTGAGNTIYF. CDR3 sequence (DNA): TGTGCCAGCAGCAGAGGGACAGGGGCTGGAAACACCATATATTTT.

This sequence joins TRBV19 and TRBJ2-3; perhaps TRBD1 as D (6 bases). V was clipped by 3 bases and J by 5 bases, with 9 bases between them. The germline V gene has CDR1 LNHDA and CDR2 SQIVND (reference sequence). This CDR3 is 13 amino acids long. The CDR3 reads CASSIHREDTQYF. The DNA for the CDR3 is TGTGCCAGTAGTATCCACAGGGAAGATACGCAGTATTTT.

In nucleotides, the CDR3 is TGTGCCAGCAGTTTAGGGGCACCTGAGACCCAGTACTTC. Translated, it gives CASSLGAPETQYF. This chain connects TRBV28 to TRBJ2-5, with a weak D call TRBD1 (5 bases). This CDR3 comprises 13 residues. The germline V gene has CDR1 MDHEN and CDR2 SYDVKM. V shed 2 bases and J shed 5 bases, with 9 bases lying between them.

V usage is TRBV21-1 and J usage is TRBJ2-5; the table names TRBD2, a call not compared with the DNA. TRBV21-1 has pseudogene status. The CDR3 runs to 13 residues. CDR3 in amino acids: CASRTSGGPTQYF. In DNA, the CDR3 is TGTGCCAGCAGGACTAGCGGAGGGCCAACCCAGTACTTC.

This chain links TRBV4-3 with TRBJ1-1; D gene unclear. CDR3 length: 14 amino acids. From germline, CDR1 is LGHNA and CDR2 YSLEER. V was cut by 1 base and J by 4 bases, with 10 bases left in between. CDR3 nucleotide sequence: TGCGCCAGCAGCCAAGTACTCAGCGGCACTGAAGCTTTCTTT. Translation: CASSQVLSGTEAFF.

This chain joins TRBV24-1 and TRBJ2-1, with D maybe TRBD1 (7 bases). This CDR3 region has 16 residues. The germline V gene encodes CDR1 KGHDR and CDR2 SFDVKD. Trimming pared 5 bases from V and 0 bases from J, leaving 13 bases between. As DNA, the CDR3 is TGTGCCACCAGTGGGGGGGACAGAAACTCCTACAATGAGCAGTTCTTC. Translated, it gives CATSGGDRNSYNEQFF.

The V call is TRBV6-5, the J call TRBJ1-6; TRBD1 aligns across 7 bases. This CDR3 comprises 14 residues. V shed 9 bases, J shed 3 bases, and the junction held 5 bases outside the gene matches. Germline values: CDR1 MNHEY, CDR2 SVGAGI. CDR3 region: CASTGVGYNSPLHF. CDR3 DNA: TGTGCCAGTACAGGGGTGGGCTATAATTCACCCCTCCACTTT.

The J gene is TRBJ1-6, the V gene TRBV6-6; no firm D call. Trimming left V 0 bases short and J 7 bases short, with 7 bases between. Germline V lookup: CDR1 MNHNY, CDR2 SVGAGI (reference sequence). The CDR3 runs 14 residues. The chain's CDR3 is CASSYSAVNSPLHF. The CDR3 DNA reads TGTGCCAGCAGTTACTCGGCAGTAAATTCACCCCTCCACTTT.

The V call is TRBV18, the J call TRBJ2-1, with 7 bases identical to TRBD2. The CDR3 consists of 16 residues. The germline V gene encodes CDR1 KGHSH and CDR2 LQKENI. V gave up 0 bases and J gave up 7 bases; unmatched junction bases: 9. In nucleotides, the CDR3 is TGTGCCAGCTCACCACCGGCTACGGGGGGATTGAATGAGCAGTTCTTC. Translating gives CASSPPATGGLNEQFF.

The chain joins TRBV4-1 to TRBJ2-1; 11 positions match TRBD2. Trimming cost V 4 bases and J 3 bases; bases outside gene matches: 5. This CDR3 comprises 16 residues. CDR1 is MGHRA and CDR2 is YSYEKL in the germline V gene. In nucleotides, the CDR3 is TGCGCCAGCAGCCGGGAGGGACTAGCGGACTACAATGAGCAGTTCTTC. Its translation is CASSREGLADYNEQFF.

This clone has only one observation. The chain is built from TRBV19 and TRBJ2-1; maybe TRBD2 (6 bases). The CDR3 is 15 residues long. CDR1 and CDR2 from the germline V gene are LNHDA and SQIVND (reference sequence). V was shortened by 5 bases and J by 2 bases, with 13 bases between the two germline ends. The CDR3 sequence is CASSPPGLTYNEQFF. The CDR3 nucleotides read TGTGCCAGTAGTCCCCCGGGACTCACCTACAATGAGCAGTTCTTC.

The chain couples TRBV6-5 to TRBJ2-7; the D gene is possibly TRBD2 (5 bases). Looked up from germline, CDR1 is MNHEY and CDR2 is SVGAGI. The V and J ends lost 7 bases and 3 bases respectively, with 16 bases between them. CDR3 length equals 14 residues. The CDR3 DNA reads TGTGCCAGCAAGGAGAGGGCGCAAGTCTACGAGCAGTACTTC. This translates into CASKERAQVYEQYF.

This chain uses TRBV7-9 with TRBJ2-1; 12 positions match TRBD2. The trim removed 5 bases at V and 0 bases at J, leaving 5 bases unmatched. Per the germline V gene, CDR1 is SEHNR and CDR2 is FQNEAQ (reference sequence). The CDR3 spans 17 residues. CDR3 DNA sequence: TGTGCCAGCAGCCCACCTAGCGGGAGGGTCTCCTACAATGAGCAGTTCTTC. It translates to CASSPPSGRVSYNEQFF.

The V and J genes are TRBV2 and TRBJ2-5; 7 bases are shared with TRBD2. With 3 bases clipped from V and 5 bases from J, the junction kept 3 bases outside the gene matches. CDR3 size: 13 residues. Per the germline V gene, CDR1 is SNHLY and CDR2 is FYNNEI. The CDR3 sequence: CASSDGGGETQYF. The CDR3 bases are TGTGCCAGCAGTGATGGCGGGGGTGAGACCCAGTACTTC.